The clone carrying this T cell receptor beta chain came up a few times. These data are taken from a study of blood T cell repertoires in COVID-19. The CDR3 totals 13 residues. Trimming removed 9 bases from V and 1 base from J, with 12 bases in between. Germline values: CDR1 LNHDA, CDR2 SQIVND (reference sequence). The data were produced by immunoSEQ multiplex PCR, yet TCRdb's version contains in-frame clones alone and is incomplete. This sample carries hundreds of thousands of clones, 83% of them seen once, and the ten largest clones take approximately 4.9%. The rearrangement uses TRBV19 and TRBJ1-1, with D uncertain. The sequenced sample was PBMCs or T cells enriched from blood (not recorded which). This TCR was recovered from a woman aged 45 to 65 who had been exposed to COVID-19. CDR3 protein: CASGSRENTEAFF. The CDR3 DNA follows: TGTGCCAGCGGGTCACGGGAGAACACTGAAGCTTTCTTT. Based on the CDR3 plus reference TRBV19 and TRBJ1-1, the full variable domain is DGGITQSPKYLFRKEGQNVTLSCEQNLNHDAMYWYRQDPGQGLRLIYYSQIVNDFQKGDIAEGYSVSREKKESFPLTVTSAQKNPTAFYLCASGSRENTEAFFGQGTRLTVV.